This T cell receptor beta chain emerged from a study of type 1 and type 2 diabetes patients. Study-wide background: Magnetic bead positive selection isolated CD4+ or CD8+ T cells from PBMCs.

Anyone with other autoimmune disease or infection in the prior four weeks was excluded. CDR1 is MGHDK, CDR2 SYGVNS, per germline. CDR3 length: 14 residues. With respect to this clonotype: The antigen is not known. A single base separates this from a much larger clone, so it may be a read error.

The PCR template was genomic DNA. The TCR beta CDR3 region was amplified using 30 forward and 13 reverse primers. TCRdb reprocessed the multiplex PCR reads via MiXCR and lists one record per CDR3 protein. The table has fewer than 300,000 distinct CDR3 sequences, 47% seen once; the top ten hold 12% to 15%. Study observations and caveats: In CD4+ and CD8+ T cells, type 2 diabetes diversity exceeded type 1.

V is TRBV25-1 and J is TRBJ2-1; D remains ambiguous. Sequencing input: peripheral blood mononuclear cells (PBMCs). This clonotype originated in a man aged 18 to 35 with type 2 diabetes. CDR3 sequence: CATSDQLRYNEQLF. The CDR3 bases are TGTGCCACCAGTGACCAACTACGGTACAATGAGCAGCTCTTC.